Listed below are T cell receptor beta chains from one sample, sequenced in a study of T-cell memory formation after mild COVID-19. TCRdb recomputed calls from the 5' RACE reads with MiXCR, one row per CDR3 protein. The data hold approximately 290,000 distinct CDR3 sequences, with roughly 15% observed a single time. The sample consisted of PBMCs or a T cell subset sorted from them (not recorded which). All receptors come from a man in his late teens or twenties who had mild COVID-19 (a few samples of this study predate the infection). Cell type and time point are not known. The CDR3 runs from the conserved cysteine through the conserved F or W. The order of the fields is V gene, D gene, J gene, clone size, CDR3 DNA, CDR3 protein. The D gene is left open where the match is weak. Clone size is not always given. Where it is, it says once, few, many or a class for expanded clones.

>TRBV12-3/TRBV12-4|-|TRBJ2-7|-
TGTGCCAGCAGCACGACAGTTTCCGAGCAGTACTTC
CASSTTVSEQYF
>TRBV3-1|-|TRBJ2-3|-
TGTGCCAGCAGCCAAGTTGCGACGGGAGCTACAGATACGCAGTATTTT
CASSQVATGATDTQYF
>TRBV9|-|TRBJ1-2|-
TGTGCCAGCAGCGTAGGAGGAGGTGGCTACACCTTC
CASSVGGGGYTF
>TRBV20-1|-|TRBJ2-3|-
TGCAGTGCTAGTAGTAGCCCCACAGATACGCAGTATTTT
CSASSSPTDTQYF
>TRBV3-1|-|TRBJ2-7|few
TGTGCCAGCAGCCTCCTGGGGGCTGGCGAGCAGTACTTC
CASSLLGAGEQYF
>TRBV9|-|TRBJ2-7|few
TGTGCCAGCAGCGTAGGGTCAAGAAACGAGCAGTACTTC
CASSVGSRNEQYF
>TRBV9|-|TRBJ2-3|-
TGTGCCAGCAGCGTAGTGGCGATTAGCACAGATACGCAGTATTTT
CASSVVAISTDTQYF
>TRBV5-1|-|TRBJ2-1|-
TGCGCCAGCAGCCCCCGGCTTAATGGCAATGAGCAGTTCTTC
CASSPRLNGNEQFF
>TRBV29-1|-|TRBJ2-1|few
TGCAGCGTTGATCATAGTGGCCTCGGGGATGAGCAGTTCTTC
CSVDHSGLGDEQFF
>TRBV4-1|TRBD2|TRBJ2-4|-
TGCGCCAGCAGCCAGGGGGGGGGACTCCTAAACATTCAGTACTTC
CASSQGGGLLNIQYF
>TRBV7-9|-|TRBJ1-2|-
TGTGCCAGCAGCTTAGAAGGGGATATCGGCTACACCTTC
CASSLEGDIGYTF
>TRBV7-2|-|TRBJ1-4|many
TGTGCCAGCAGCCCCGACAGTAACAATGAAAAACTGTTTTTT
CASSPDSNNEKLFF
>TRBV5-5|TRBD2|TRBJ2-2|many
TGTGCCAGCAGCTTGAGACTAGCGGGGGCGACCGGGGAGCTGTTTTTT
CASSLRLAGATGELFF
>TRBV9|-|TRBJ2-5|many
TGTGCCAGCAGCGTAGGGGTCCCAGAGACCCAGTACTTC
CASSVGVPETQYF
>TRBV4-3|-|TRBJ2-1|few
TGCGCCAGCAGCCAAGATCCCGGCCTAGTCAATGAGCAGTTCTTC
CASSQDPGLVNEQFF
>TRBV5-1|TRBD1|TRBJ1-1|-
TGCGCCAGCCGGCCGGGACAGGGCCTGAACACTGAAGCTTTCTTT
CASRPGQGLNTEAFF
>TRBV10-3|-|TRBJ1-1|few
TGTGCCATCAGTGAGTCGACACTTTACACTGAAGCTTTCTTT
CAISESTLYTEAFF
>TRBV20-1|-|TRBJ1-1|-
TGCAGTGCTCCGTATGACACTCGAACTGAAGCTTTCTTT
CSAPYDTRTEAFF
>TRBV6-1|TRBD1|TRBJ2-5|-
TGTGCCAGCAGTACAGGGGTTGTGACCCAGTACTTC
CASSTGVVTQYF
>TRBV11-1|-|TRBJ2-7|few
TGTGCCAGCAGCTCCGGGGGCTCTTGGGAGCAGTACTTC
CASSSGGSWEQYF
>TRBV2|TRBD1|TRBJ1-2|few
TGTGCCAGCAGTCCTCAGGGGACAGGGTCAGGCTACACCTTC
CASSPQGTGSGYTF
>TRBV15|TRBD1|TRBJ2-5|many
TGTGCCACCAGCAGAGATGCGGGACAGGGGAGTTTGGAGACCCAGTACTTC
CATSRDAGQGSLETQYF
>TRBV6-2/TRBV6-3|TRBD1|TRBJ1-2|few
TGTGCCAGCAGTTCCCCGGGACAGACTAACTATGGCTACACCTTC
CASSSPGQTNYGYTF
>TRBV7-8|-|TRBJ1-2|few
TGTGCCAGCAGCTTCGGGAGAACCTATGGCTACACCTTC
CASSFGRTYGYTF
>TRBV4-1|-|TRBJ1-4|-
TGCGCCAGCAGCCAAGTGCCCGGGAGCAACGAAAAACTGTTTTTT
CASSQVPGSNEKLFF
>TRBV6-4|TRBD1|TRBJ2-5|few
TGTGCCAGCAGTGACCGACGCGGGAACAGGGGGACGGAGACCCAGTACTTC
CASSDRRGNRGTETQYF
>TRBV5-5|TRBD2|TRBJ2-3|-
TGTGCCAGCAGCTTCAGCGGGGGGGCGACAAACACAGATACGCAGTATTTT
CASSFSGGATNTDTQYF
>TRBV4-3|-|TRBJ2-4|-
TGCGCCAGCAGCCAAGTAGGAGGTCACATTCAGTACTTC
CASSQVGGHIQYF
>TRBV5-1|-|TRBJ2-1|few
TGCGCCAGCAGCCCCGGCGCGGGGTTTGATCTAAATGAGCAGTTCTTC
CASSPGAGFDLNEQFF
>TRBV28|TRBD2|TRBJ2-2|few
TGTGCCAGCAGCCCCGGACTAGCGGGGGGCCGAATCAACACCGGGGAGCTGTTTTTT
CASSPGLAGGRINTGELFF
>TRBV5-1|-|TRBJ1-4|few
TGCGCCAGCAGCTTGTTCCTCAATGAAAAACTGTTTTTT
CASSLFLNEKLFF
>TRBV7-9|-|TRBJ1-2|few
TGTGCCAGCAGCTTAATGGGAGTCAATAACTATGGCTACACCTTC
CASSLMGVNNYGYTF
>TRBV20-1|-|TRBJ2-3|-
TGCAGTGCTGGAGACATGGTGGTGAATACGCAGTATTTT
CSAGDMVVNTQYF
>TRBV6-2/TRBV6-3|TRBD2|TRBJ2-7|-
TGTGCCAGCGGACCACTTGGCGGGAGATACGAGCAGTACTTC
CASGPLGGRYEQYF
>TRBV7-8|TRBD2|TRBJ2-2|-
TGTGCCAGCAGTGCTCGGGGGGGCCGCACCGGGGAGCTGTTTTTT
CASSARGGRTGELFF
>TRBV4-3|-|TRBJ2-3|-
TGCGCCAGCAGCCAAGATGAAGAACCCAGCACAGATACGCAGTATTTT
CASSQDEEPSTDTQYF
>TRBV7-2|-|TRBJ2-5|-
TGTGCCAGCAGCTCCCCAGGAGTAGGCGAGGAGACCCAGTACTTC
CASSSPGVGEETQYF
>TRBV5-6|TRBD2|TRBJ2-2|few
TGTGCCAGCAGCTTGGAAACCGGGACTAGCGGCACCGGGGAGCTGTTTTTT
CASSLETGTSGTGELFF
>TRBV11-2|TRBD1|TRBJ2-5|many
TGTGCCAGCAGCTCAAAGGGACAGGTTCAGGGGACCCAGTACTTC
CASSSKGQVQGTQYF
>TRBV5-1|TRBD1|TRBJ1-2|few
TGCGCCAGCCGGGACAGGTCAGGCCGGGATGGCTACACCTTC
CASRDRSGRDGYTF
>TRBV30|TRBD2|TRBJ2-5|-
TGTGCCTCCGCCGGCAGCGGGGGGGCCCGACAAGAGACCCAGTACTTC
CASAGSGGARQETQYF